This TCR beta chain appears in the sequencing data of a study of T cell repertoires in cytomegalovirus infection. Study-wide context: CMV infection together with matching HLA type was indicated by public TCR beta signatures. Study-wide points: The cumulative frequency of public TCR beta families identified carriers of CMV plus the relevant HLA. Clonotypes of TCR beta that were HLA-C-restricted and CMV-specific dominated the ex vivo response.

Using its own MiXCR run on the reads, TCRdb lists one record per CDR3 protein. The sample lists some 600,000 distinct CDR3 sequences; 20% to 30% were seen once. In its sample, this clonotype was seen a few times. No antigen is known for it. CDR3 length: 14 residues. Unmatched junction bases numbered 6, after V lost 5 bases and J lost 7 bases. Germline V CDR1 and CDR2: LNHDA, SQIVND (reference sequence). The source of this sequence is a human donor in good health (CMV status not recorded). Some clones in this sample may be carry-over from other donors' samples. Sample: CD8+ T cells from PBMCs. The chain couples TRBV19 to TRBJ2-1; 9 nucleotides align to TRBD1. The CDR3 reads CASSAGQGQNEQFF. The CDR3 bases are TGTGCCAGTAGTGCGGGACAGGGCCAAAATGAGCAGTTCTTC.